A selection of T cell receptor beta chains follows, all from one sample in a study of blood T cell repertoires in COVID-19. Sequencing used immunoSEQ multiplex PCR; TCRdb keeps in-frame clones, though not all of them. The profile shows under 45,000 clones, about 82% of them singletons. Sequenced input: peripheral blood. These TCRs come from a human donor in a cohort sampled during active COVID-19. CDR3s include the opening cysteine and the closing phenylalanine or tryptophan. A D gene is named only where the DNA matches it firmly. Size is omitted from some rows. Given values are once, few, many or a class for expanded clones.

abundance: NA
v_gene: TRBV6-2/TRBV6-3
d_gene: NA
j_gene: TRBJ2-7
CDR3aa: CASSQAIVYEQYF
CDR3nt: TGTGCCAGCAGTCAAGCGATTGTCTACGAGCAGTACTTC

abundance: NA
v_gene: TRBV13
d_gene: TRBD1
j_gene: TRBJ1-4
CDR3aa: CASSPGTGDEKLFF
CDR3nt: TGTGCCAGCAGCCCCGGGACAGGGGACGAAAAACTGTTTTTT

abundance: few
v_gene: TRBV4-3
d_gene: NA
j_gene: TRBJ2-1
CDR3aa: CASSPPGSYNEQFF
CDR3nt: TGCGCCAGCAGCCCTCCGGGCTCCTACAATGAGCAGTTCTTC

abundance: NA
v_gene: TRBV6-5
d_gene: NA
j_gene: TRBJ2-7
CDR3aa: CASSATQRGSYEQYF
CDR3nt: TGTGCCAGCAGCGCAACACAGAGGGGGTCCTACGAGCAGTACTTC

abundance: NA
v_gene: TRBV5-1
d_gene: NA
j_gene: TRBJ2-2
CDR3aa: CASSRGRDIGELFF
CDR3nt: TGCGCCAGCAGCAGGGGTAGGGACATCGGGGAGCTGTTTTTT

abundance: NA
v_gene: TRBV2
d_gene: TRBD2
j_gene: TRBJ2-5
CDR3aa: CASSPWLAGAGETQYF
CDR3nt: TGTGCCAGCAGTCCCTGGCTAGCGGGGGCCGGGGAGACCCAGTACTTC

abundance: NA
v_gene: TRBV5-1
d_gene: TRBD1
j_gene: TRBJ1-1
CDR3aa: CASSWGTEGNTEAFF
CDR3nt: TGCGCCAGCAGCTGGGGGACAGAGGGGAACACTGAAGCTTTCTTT

abundance: NA
v_gene: TRBV7-2
d_gene: NA
j_gene: TRBJ2-7
CDR3aa: CASTDHIRYEQYF
CDR3nt: TGTGCCAGCACCGATCACATCCGCTACGAGCAGTACTTC

abundance: NA
v_gene: TRBV5-1
d_gene: NA
j_gene: TRBJ2-2
CDR3aa: CASSLAGMGTGELFF
CDR3nt: TGCGCCAGCAGCTTGGCCGGGATGGGTACCGGGGAGCTGTTTTTT

abundance: NA
v_gene: TRBV3-1/TRBV3-2
d_gene: NA
j_gene: TRBJ1-1
CDR3aa: CASSPLGPGSTEAFF
CDR3nt: TGTGCCAGCAGCCCCCTCGGCCCGGGGAGCACTGAAGCTTTCTTT

abundance: NA
v_gene: TRBV3-1/TRBV3-2
d_gene: NA
j_gene: TRBJ1-5
CDR3aa: CASSQAGQPQHF
CDR3nt: TGTGCCAGCAGCCAAGCGGGGCAGCCCCAGCATTTT

abundance: NA
v_gene: TRBV27
d_gene: NA
j_gene: TRBJ1-1
CDR3aa: CASMVLGGHLIAFF
CDR3nt: TGTGCCAGCATGGTGTTGGGGGGTCACCTTATAGCTTTCTTT

abundance: NA
v_gene: TRBV6-4
d_gene: NA
j_gene: TRBJ1-2
CDR3aa: CASSDRQGMGGYTF
CDR3nt: TGTGCCAGCAGTGACCGGCAGGGCATGGGTGGCTACACCTTC

abundance: few
v_gene: TRBV7-8
d_gene: NA
j_gene: TRBJ2-3
CDR3aa: CASSFRETDTQYF
CDR3nt: TGTGCCAGCAGCTTTCGGGAGACAGATACGCAGTATTTT

abundance: few
v_gene: TRBV14
d_gene: NA
j_gene: TRBJ2-2
CDR3aa: CASSKGLSNTGELFF
CDR3nt: TGTGCCAGCAGCAAGGGGTTATCGAACACCGGGGAGCTGTTTTTT

abundance: NA
v_gene: TRBV30
d_gene: NA
j_gene: TRBJ2-7
CDR3aa: CAWTRGLYEQYF
CDR3nt: TGTGCCTGGACCAGAGGACTTTACGAGCAGTACTTC